This TCR beta chain was recovered during a study of blood T cell repertoires in COVID-19. At the level of the study: COVID-19 samples, acute and convalescent, were from the United States, Italy and Spain.

In its sample, this clone was seen a few times. Sequencing used immunoSEQ multiplex PCR; TCRdb keeps in-frame clones, though not all of them. The sample gives about 300,000 clones, about 88% of which show up once; about 1.2% is in the top ten. The sequencing input was peripheral blood. The clonotype was recovered from a man in his 70s with acute or convalescent COVID-19.

In nucleotides, the CDR3 is TGTGCCAGCAGCTTAGTTTCAGGGCGCGGAAGGAGGGGCGAGCAGTACTTC. This encodes CASSLVSGRGRRGEQYF. The chain uses TRBV7-2 and TRBJ2-7; a possible D gene is TRBD2 (6 bases). The germline V gene has CDR1 SGHTA and CDR2 FQGNSA. CDR3 length equals 17 residues. The V end lost 1 base, the J end lost 6 bases, and 22 bases lay between the germline ends. Full variable domain (outside the CDR3, taken from reference TRBV7-2 and TRBJ2-7): GAGVSQSPSNKVTEKGKDVELRCDPISGHTALYWYRQSLGQGLEFLIYFQGNSAPDKSGLPSDRFSAERTGGSVSTLTIQRTQQEDSAVYLCASSLVSGRGRRGEQYFGPGTRLTVT.